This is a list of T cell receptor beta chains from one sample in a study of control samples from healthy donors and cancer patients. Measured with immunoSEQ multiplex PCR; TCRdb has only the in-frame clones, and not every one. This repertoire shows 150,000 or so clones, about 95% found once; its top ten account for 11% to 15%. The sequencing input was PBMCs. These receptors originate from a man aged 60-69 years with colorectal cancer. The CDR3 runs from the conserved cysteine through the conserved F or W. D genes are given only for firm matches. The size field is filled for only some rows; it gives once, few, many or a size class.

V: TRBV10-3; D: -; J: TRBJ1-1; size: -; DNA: TGTGCCATCAGTGAGGGGGTGAGCACTGAAGCTTTCTTT; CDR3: CAISEGVSTEAFF
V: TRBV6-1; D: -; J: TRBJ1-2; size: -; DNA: TGTGCCAGCAGTGAACGTGGGGGGGTGAATGGCTACACCTTC; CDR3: CASSERGGVNGYTF
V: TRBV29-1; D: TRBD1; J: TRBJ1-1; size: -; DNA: TGCAGCGTTGTAGGACAGGGTGGGAGCACTGAAGCTTTCTTT; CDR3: CSVVGQGGSTEAFF
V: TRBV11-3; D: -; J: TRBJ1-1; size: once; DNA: TGTGCCAGCAGCTTAGTGCGTTGGGACTCCCGCACTGAAGCTTTCTTT; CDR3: CASSLVRWDSRTEAFF
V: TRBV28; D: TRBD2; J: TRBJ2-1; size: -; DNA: TGTGCCAGCAGCCCTAACGGGGGGGCCGGACAGTTCTTC; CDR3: CASSPNGGAGQFF
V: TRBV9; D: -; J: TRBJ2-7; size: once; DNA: TGTGCCAGCAGCGGCCGGGACGGGGTCTACGAGCAGTACTTC; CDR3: CASSGRDGVYEQYF
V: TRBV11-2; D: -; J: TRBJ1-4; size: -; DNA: TGTGCCAGCAGCCAGGGACCTACAACTAATGAAAAACTGTTTTTT; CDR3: CASSQGPTTNEKLFF
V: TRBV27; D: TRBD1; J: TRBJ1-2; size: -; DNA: TGTGCCAGCACCAAGAAACCGGGACAGGGTTATGGCTACACCTTC; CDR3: CASTKKPGQGYGYTF
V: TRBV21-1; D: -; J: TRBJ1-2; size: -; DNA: TGTGCCAGCAGCAAAGCCTTAAGGGGGCAGAACTATGGCTACACCTTC; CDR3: CASSKALRGQNYGYTF
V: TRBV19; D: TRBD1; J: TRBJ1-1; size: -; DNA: TGTGCCAGTAGAAGACAGGGGGATGGCACTGAAGCTTTCTTT; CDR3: CASRRQGDGTEAFF
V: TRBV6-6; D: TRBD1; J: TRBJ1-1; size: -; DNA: TGTGCCAGCAGTTCCGTGACAGGGACTGAAGCTTTCTTT; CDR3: CASSSVTGTEAFF
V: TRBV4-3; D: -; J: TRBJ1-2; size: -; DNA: TGCGCCAGCAGCCAAGATTGGGGGCTGGGCTACACCTTC; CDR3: CASSQDWGLGYTF
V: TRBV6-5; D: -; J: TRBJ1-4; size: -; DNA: TGTGCCAGCAGTCTAGACAGTAATGAAAAACTGTTTTTT; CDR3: CASSLDSNEKLFF